This is a list of T cell receptor beta chains from one sample in a study of T cell repertoires in cytomegalovirus infection. TCRdb processed the reads anew with MiXCR; each CDR3 protein has one entry. The top ten hold 2.5% to 3% of the sample, which has approximately 700,000 distinct CDR3 sequences, roughly 35% seen once. The sequenced sample was PBMCs. All receptors come from a human donor in good health (CMV status not recorded). Some clones in this sample may be carry-over from other donors' samples. The CDR3 runs from the conserved cysteine through the conserved F or W. A D gene is named only where the DNA matches it firmly. Size values are once, few and many counts, or a class for expanded clones, and some rows have none.

size,V,D,J,CDR3,DNA
many,TRBV7-2,NA,TRBJ1-1,CASSPPGGDGTEAFF,TGTGCCAGCAGCCCTCCCGGGGGGGATGGGACTGAAGCTTTCTTT
few,TRBV24-1,NA,TRBJ2-1,CATSETTLSYNEQFF,TGTGCCACCAGTGAGACTACCCTCTCCTACAATGAGCAGTTCTTC
NA,TRBV2,TRBD1,TRBJ2-3,CARDRVQDTQYF,TGTGCCAGGGACAGGGTTCAAGATACGCAGTATTTT
NA,TRBV20-1,NA,TRBJ2-7,CRAGLSSYEQYF,TGCAGGGCGGGCCTGAGCTCCTACGAGCAGTACTTC
NA,TRBV27,NA,TRBJ1-6,CASSTLGGSSPLHF,TGTGCCAGCAGTACGCTTGGAGGGAGTTCACCCCTCCACTTT
NA,TRBV2,NA,TRBJ1-2,CASSGGDLALNGYTF,TGTGCCAGCAGTGGGGGGGATCTGGCCCTAAATGGCTACACCTTC
NA,TRBV12-3/TRBV12-4,NA,TRBJ1-6,CASSLPGLDSPLHF,TGTGCCAGCAGTTTACCGGGGCTAGATTCACCCCTCCACTTT
NA,TRBV6-8,NA,TRBJ1-1,CASSYSKGTEAFF,TGTGCCAGCAGTTACTCGAAGGGAACTGAAGCTTTCTTT
once,TRBV27,NA,TRBJ2-7,CASSPAQGSQFYEQYF,TGTGCCAGCAGCCCCGCCCAGGGGTCCCAATTTTACGAGCAGTACTTC
many,TRBV11-2,NA,TRBJ1-1,CASSITGFTEAFF,TGTGCCAGCAGCATTACAGGGTTCACTGAAGCTTTCTTT
NA,TRBV5-6,NA,TRBJ2-7,CASSILTVNYYEQYF,TGTGCCAGCAGCATACTAACAGTTAACTACTACGAGCAGTACTTC
many,TRBV7-8,NA,TRBJ1-1,CASSSDAVGTEAFF,TGTGCCAGCAGCTCAGATGCGGTAGGGACTGAAGCTTTCTTT
few,TRBV4-1,TRBD1,TRBJ1-5,CASSQEGGGSQPQHF,TGCGCCAGCAGCCAAGAGGGAGGGGGCAGTCAGCCCCAGCATTTT
few,TRBV28,TRBD1,TRBJ2-4,CASSVQGPLAKNIQYF,TGTGCCAGCAGTGTACAGGGGCCTCTAGCCAAAAACATTCAGTACTTC
few,TRBV20-1,TRBD2,TRBJ2-1,CSASALAEGSLRQFF,TGCAGTGCCAGCGCCCTAGCGGAGGGCAGTCTTAGGCAGTTCTTC
NA,TRBV5-6,NA,TRBJ2-2,CASSIRGRNPGELFF,TGTGCCAGCAGCATAAGGGGTAGAAATCCCGGGGAGCTGTTTTTT
few,TRBV7-2,TRBD1,TRBJ2-7,CASSPGLGTGYEQYF,TGTGCCAGCAGCCCCGGATTGGGGACAGGTTACGAGCAGTACTTC
NA,TRBV5-1,TRBD1,TRBJ2-7,CASSLGGTVPSYEQYF,TGCGCCAGCAGCTTGGGGGGGACAGTCCCTTCCTACGAGCAGTACTTC
NA,TRBV28,NA,TRBJ2-3,CASSTSLDGRAQYTDTQYF,TGTGCCAGCAGTACCTCCCTAGACGGACGAGCCCAATACACAGATACGCAGTATTTT
few,TRBV12-3/TRBV12-4,TRBD1,TRBJ1-2,CASSLGQGVHYGYTF,TGTGCCAGCAGTCTTGGACAGGGCGTCCACTATGGCTACACCTTC
NA,TRBV12-3/TRBV12-4,NA,TRBJ2-6,CASIPSGANVLTF,TGTGCCAGCATTCCCTCTGGGGCCAACGTCCTGACTTTC
many,TRBV7-2,NA,TRBJ1-1,CASSNGMNTEAFF,TGTGCCAGCAGCAACGGGATGAACACTGAAGCTTTCTTT
many,TRBV7-2,NA,TRBJ1-6,CASSLGIWRGKNSPLHF,TGTGCCAGCAGCTTAGGCATCTGGCGGGGTAAAAATTCACCCCTCCACTTT
NA,TRBV7-3,NA,TRBJ2-3,CASSLFGGLTDTHYF,TGTGCCAGCAGCTTATTTGGGGGCCTCACAGATACGCATTATTTT
NA,TRBV7-2,NA,TRBJ2-3,CASRLVGSTDTQYF,TGTGCCAGCAGATTAGTAGGGAGCACAGATACGCAGTATTTT
few,TRBV6-5,NA,TRBJ1-1,CASSPWEGKDTEAFF,TGTGCCAGCAGCCCTTGGGAGGGCAAGGACACTGAAGCTTTCTTT
few,TRBV7-2,NA,TRBJ2-3,CASSLVGRWTGRGLTDTQYF,TGTGCCAGCAGCTTAGTGGGGAGGTGGACAGGGAGGGGACTCACAGATACGCAGTATTTT
NA,TRBV7-2,NA,TRBJ1-1,CASRLAGRNTEAFF,TGTGCCAGCAGATTAGCGGGGCGGAACACTGAAGCTTTCTTT
NA,TRBV7-9,NA,TRBJ2-7,CASSPSVEQYF,TGTGCCAGCAGCCCCTCCGTGGAGCAGTACTTC
many,TRBV6-1,TRBD2,TRBJ2-3,CASSLAGGPDTQYF,TGTGCCAGCAGTCTAGCGGGGGGCCCAGATACGCAGTATTTT
NA,TRBV20-1,NA,TRBJ2-2,CSAVSRERRNTGELFF,TGCAGTGCGGTATCCAGGGAAAGAAGGAACACCGGGGAGCTGTTTTTT
few,TRBV20-1,NA,TRBJ1-1,CSAKGWTLNTEAFF,TGCAGTGCGAAAGGATGGACCCTGAACACTGAAGCTTTCTTT
NA,TRBV7-4,NA,TRBJ1-2,CASGLGVLGYTF,TGTGCCAGCGGCTTAGGGGTGCTGGGCTACACCTTC
NA,TRBV11-2,NA,TRBJ1-1,CASARKAWGPEAFF,TGTGCCAGCGCCAGAAAGGCATGGGGGCCTGAAGCTTTCTTT
NA,TRBV6-2/TRBV6-3,TRBD1,TRBJ2-7,CASSYGRGNYEQYF,TGTGCCAGCAGTTACGGCAGGGGGAACTACGAGCAGTACTTC
few,TRBV7-2,NA,TRBJ1-5,CASSPGEQGASNQPQHF,TGTGCCAGCAGCCCGGGGGAGCAGGGCGCTAGCAATCAGCCCCAGCATTTT
NA,TRBV6-6,TRBD2,TRBJ2-2,CASSDLGASGGTGELFF,TGTGCCAGCAGTGACCTTGGGGCTAGCGGGGGCACCGGGGAGCTGTTTTTT
few,TRBV28,NA,TRBJ2-7,CASCWGGGTYEQYF,TGTGCCAGCTGCTGGGGCGGGGGCACCTACGAGCAGTACTTC
few,TRBV7-8,NA,TRBJ1-1,CASSLSGRSTEAFF,TGTGCCAGCAGCTTATCAGGGCGGAGCACTGAAGCTTTCTTT
NA,TRBV7-9,NA,TRBJ2-7,CASSLFGSEGHEQYF,TGTGCCAGCAGCTTATTCGGGTCGGAGGGCCACGAGCAGTACTTC
NA,TRBV4-1,TRBD1,TRBJ1-1,CASSQMGQGDTEAFF,TGCGCCAGCAGCCAAATGGGACAGGGAGACACTGAAGCTTTCTTT
NA,TRBV29-1,TRBD2,TRBJ2-1,CSVEGAGGYNEQFF,TGCAGCGTTGAAGGGGCGGGAGGGTACAATGAGCAGTTCTTC
many,TRBV7-2,NA,TRBJ1-1,CASSRRWTTSSMNTEAFF,TGTGCCAGCAGCCGACGATGGACAACATCTTCCATGAACACTGAAGCTTTCTTT
NA,TRBV28,TRBD1,TRBJ1-6,CASSPQQGPSSPLHF,TGTGCCAGCAGTCCTCAACAGGGGCCGAGCTCACCCCTCCACTTT
NA,TRBV10-3,NA,TRBJ2-5,CATKGGLGETQYF,TGTGCCACCAAAGGAGGACTTGGGGAGACCCAGTACTTC
NA,TRBV6-6,TRBD1,TRBJ2-6,CASSDYRGSPGANVLTF,TGTGCCAGCAGTGACTACAGGGGCTCCCCTGGGGCCAACGTCCTGACTTTC
once,TRBV6-8,TRBD1,TRBJ2-3,CASSYSRTGGRDTQYF,TGTGCCAGCAGTTACTCACGGACAGGGGGCAGAGATACGCAGTATTTT
NA,TRBV24-1,NA,TRBJ2-4,CATSEGANIQYF,TGTGCCACCAGTGAAGGAGCTAACATTCAGTACTTC
few,TRBV4-1,NA,TRBJ2-4,CASSTPGTPENIQYF,TGCGCCAGCAGCACTCCTGGGACACCTGAAAACATTCAGTACTTC